The T cell receptor beta chain under discussion was sequenced for a study of CD8 T cells in ankylosing spondylitis. The sample holds many counts of this clonotype. The target antigen is unknown. Study-wide points: A TCR beta motif made of fewer than 10 highly homologous variants seemed typical of ankylosing spondylitis blood. Certain motif variants had earlier appeared in reactive arthritis synovial fluid and blood.

TCRdb ran MiXCR on the 5' RACE reads and lists one entry per CDR3 protein. This table holds some 40,000 distinct CDR3 sequences, about a tenth found once. This clonotype was obtained from a male donor with ankylosing spondylitis or in good health (not recorded which). Sequencing used blood, either unsorted or a sorted T cell fraction (not recorded which).

The CDR3 protein is CAISDGGIQPQHF. CDR3 coding DNA: TGTGCCATCAGTGATGGAGGGATCCAGCCCCAGCATTTT. The chain uses TRBV10-3 and TRBJ1-5; D ambiguous. This CDR3 contains 13 residues. Trimming pared 3 bases from V and 7 bases from J, leaving 10 bases between. Germline V CDR1 and CDR2: ENHRY, SYGVKD.